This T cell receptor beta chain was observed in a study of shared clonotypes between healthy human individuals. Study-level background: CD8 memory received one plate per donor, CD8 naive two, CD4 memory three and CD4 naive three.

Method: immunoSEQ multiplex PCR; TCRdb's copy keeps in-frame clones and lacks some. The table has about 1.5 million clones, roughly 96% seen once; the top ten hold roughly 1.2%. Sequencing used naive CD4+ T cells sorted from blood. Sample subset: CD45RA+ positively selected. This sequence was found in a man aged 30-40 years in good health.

The CDR3 DNA reads TGTGCCAGCAGCATTAGACAGGGGGGGAACTATGGCTACACCTTC. Protein product: CASSIRQGGNYGYTF. This sequence joins TRBV9 and TRBJ1-2; 9 bases are a match to TRBD1. CDR3 length: 15 residues. Germline V lookup: CDR1 SGDLS, CDR2 YYNGEE. Unmatched junction bases numbered 6, after V lost 4 bases and J lost 2 bases. The complete variable domain, with remaining parts taken from reference TRBV9 and TRBJ1-2, reads DSGVTQTPKHLITATGQRVTLRCSPRSGDLSVYWYQQSLDQGLQFLIQYYNGEERAKGNILERFSAQQFPDLHSELNLSSLELGDSALYFCASSIRQGGNYGYTFGSGTRLTVV.